This T cell receptor (beta chain) was sequenced in a study of T cell responses to AZD1222 COVID-19 vaccine. The study's findings and limits: Unmutated regions of variants are reportedly targeted by nearly half of spike-specific TCRs. Repertoires were sampled only after the peak T cell response. Baseline testing showed seropositivity in only 6 or 7 AZD1222 recipients. Donors were chiefly white British, with a greater number of females, and clonal diversity was perhaps underestimated.

From germline, CDR1 is SGDLS and CDR2 YYNGEE. There are 13 residues in the CDR3. The ends were cut back, 1 base at V and 3 bases at J, with 4 bases in the middle. Clones were read by immunoSEQ multiplex PCR, and TCRdb kept only the in-frame ones, dropping some. The sample has 120,000 or so clones, roughly 85% seen once. With respect to this clone: Its antigen is as yet unknown.

This specimen was peripheral blood, taken on day 0 of MenACWY control vaccination. The clonotype originates from an adult in good health. This sequence joins TRBV9 and TRBJ2-2; D is ambiguous. As DNA, the CDR3 is TGTGCCAGCAGCGTATGGGACACCGGGGAGCTGTTTTTT. It is translated as CASSVWDTGELFF.